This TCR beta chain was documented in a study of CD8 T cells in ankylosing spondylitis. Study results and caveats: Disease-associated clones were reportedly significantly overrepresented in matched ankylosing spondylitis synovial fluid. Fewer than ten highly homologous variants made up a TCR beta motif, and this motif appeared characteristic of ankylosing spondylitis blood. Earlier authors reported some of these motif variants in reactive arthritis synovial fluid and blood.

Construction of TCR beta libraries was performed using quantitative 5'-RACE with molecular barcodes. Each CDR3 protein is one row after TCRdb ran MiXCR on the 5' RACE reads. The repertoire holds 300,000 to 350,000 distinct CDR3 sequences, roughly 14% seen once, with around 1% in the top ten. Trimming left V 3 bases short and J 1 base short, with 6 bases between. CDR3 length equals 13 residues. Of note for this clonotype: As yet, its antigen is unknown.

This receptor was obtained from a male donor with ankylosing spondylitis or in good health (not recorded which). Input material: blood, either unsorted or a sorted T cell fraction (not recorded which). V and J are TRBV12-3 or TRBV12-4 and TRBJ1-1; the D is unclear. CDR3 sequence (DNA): TGTGCCAGCAGTTTTTTAGCGAACACTGAAGCTTTCTTT. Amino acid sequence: CASSFLANTEAFF.